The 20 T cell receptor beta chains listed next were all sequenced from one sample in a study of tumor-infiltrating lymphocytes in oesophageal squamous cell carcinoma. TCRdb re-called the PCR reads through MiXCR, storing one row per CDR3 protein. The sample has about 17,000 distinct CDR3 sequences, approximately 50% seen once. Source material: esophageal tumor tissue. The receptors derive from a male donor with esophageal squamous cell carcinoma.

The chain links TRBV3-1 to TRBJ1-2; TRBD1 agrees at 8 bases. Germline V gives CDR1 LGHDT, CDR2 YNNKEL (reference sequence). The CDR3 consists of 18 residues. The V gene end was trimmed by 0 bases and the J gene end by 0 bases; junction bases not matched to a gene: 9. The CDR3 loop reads CASSQENLRDRPNYGYTF. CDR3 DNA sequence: TGTGCCAGCAGCCAAGAAAATCTCCGGGACAGGCCTAACTATGGCTACACCTTC.

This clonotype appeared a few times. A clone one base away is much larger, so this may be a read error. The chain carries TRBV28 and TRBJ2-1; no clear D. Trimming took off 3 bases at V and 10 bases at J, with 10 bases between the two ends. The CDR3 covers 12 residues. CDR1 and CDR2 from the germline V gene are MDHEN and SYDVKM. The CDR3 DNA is TGTGCCAGCAGTTTCACAGTTTACGAGCAGTTCTTC. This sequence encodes CASSFTVYEQFF.

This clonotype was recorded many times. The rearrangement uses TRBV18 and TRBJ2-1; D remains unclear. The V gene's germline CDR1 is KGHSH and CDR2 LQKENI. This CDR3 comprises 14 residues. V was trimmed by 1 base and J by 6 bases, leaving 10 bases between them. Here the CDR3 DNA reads TGTGCCAGCTCACCACTTCCCTCTCCCAATGAGCAGTTCTTC. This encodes CASSPLPSPNEQFF.

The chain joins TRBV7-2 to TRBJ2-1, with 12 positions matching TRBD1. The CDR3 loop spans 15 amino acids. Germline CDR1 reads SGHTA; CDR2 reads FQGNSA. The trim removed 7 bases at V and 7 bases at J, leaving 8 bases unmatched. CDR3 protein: CASKAGTGGSNEQFF. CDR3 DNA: TGTGCCAGCAAGGCGGGGACAGGGGGCTCTAATGAGCAGTTCTTC.

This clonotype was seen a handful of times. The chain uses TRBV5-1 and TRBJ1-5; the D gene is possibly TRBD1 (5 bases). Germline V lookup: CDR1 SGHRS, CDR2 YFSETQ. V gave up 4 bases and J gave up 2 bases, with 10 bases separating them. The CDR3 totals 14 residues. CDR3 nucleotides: TGCGCCAGCAGCCTCTCGGGGGGCAATCAGCCCCAGCATTTT. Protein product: CASSLSGGNQPQHF.

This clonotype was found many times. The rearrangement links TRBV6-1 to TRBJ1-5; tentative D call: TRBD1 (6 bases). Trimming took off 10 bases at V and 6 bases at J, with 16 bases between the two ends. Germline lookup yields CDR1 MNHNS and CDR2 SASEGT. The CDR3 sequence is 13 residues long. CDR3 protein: CAISEDRLQPQHF. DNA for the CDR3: TGTGCCATCTCGGAAGACAGGCTTCAGCCCCAGCATTTT.

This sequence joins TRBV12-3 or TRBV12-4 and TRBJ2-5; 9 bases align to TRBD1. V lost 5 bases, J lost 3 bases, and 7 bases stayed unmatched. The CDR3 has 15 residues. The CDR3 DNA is TGTGCCAGCAGTACAGGGGGCTTAACCAAAGAGACCCAGTACTTC. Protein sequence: CASSTGGLTKETQYF.

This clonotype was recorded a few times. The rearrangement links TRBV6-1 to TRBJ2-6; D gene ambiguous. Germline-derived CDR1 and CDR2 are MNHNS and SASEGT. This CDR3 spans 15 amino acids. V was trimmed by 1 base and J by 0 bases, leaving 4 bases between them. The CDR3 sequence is CASSEDNSGANVLTF. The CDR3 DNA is TGTGCCAGCAGTGAAGACAACTCTGGGGCCAACGTCCTGACTTTC.

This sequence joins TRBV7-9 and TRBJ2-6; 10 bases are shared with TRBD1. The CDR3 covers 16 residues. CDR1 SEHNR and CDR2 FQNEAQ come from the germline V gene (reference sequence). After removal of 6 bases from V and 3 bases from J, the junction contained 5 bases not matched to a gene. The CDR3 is CASSRQGADGANVLTF. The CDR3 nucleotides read TGTGCCAGCAGTCGACAGGGGGCCGATGGGGCCAACGTCCTGACTTTC.

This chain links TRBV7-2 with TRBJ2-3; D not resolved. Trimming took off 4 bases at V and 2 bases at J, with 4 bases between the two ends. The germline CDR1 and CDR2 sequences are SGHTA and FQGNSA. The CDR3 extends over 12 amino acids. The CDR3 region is CASSSFTDTQYF. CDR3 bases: TGTGCCAGCAGCTCATTCACAGATACGCAGTATTTT. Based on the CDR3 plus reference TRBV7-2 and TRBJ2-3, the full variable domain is GAGVSQSPSNKVTEKGKDVELRCDPISGHTALYWYRQSLGQGLEFLIYFQGNSAPDKSGLPSDRFSAERTGGSVSTLTIQRTQQEDSAVYLCASSSFTDTQYFGPGTRLTVL.

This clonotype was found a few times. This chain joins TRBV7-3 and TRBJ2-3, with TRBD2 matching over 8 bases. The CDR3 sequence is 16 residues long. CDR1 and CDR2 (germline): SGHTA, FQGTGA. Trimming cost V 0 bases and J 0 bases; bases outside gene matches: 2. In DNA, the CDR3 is TGTGCCAGCAGCTTAACCCGGGGGGGTAGCACAGATACGCAGTATTTT. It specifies CASSLTRGGSTDTQYF.

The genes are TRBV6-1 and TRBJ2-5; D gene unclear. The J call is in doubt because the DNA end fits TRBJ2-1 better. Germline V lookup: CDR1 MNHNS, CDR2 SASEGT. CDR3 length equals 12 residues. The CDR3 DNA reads TGTGCCAGCAGTGAAGTAGCCTACGAGCAGTTCTTC. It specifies CASSEVAYEQFF.

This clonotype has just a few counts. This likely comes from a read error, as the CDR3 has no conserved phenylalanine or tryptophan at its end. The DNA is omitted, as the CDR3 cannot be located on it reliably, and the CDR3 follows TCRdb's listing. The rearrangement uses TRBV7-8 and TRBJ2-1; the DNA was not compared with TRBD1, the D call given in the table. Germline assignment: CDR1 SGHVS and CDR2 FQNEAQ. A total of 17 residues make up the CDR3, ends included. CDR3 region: CASSLARGGGETQYFGA.

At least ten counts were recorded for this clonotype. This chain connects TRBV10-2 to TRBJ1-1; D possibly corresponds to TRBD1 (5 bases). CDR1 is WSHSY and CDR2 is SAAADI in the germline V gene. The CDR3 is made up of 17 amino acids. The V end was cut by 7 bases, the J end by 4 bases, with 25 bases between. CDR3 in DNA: TGCGCCAGCACCCAGTTGAGTGGCAGGGCCACATTCACTGAAGCTTTCTTT. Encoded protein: CASTQLSGRATFTEAFF.

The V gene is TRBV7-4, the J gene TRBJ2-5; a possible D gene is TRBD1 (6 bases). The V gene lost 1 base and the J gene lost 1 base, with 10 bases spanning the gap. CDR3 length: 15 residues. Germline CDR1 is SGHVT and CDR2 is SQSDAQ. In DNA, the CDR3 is TGTGCCAGCAGCTTAGTTCAGGACAGCCAAGAGACCCAGTACTTC. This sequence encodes CASSLVQDSQETQYF.

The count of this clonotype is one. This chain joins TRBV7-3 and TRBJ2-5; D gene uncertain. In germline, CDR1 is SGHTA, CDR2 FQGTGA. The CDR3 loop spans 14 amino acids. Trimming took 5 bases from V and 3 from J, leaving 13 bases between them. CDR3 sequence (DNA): TGTGCCAGCAGCCCCGCCGGCCTCGAAGAGACCCAGTACTTC. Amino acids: CASSPAGLEETQYF.

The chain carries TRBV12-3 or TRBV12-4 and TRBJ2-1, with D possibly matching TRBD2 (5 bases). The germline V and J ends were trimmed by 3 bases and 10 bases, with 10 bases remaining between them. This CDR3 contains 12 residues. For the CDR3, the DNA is TGTGCCAGCAGTTTTGTTGGGAGCGAGCAGTTCTTC. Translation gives CASSFVGSEQFF.

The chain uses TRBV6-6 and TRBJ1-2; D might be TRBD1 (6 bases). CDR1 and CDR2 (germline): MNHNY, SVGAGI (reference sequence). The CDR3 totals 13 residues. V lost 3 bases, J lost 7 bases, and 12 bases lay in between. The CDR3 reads CASSYGGLGGYTF. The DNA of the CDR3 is TGTGCCAGCAGTTATGGGGGGCTCGGTGGCTACACCTTC.

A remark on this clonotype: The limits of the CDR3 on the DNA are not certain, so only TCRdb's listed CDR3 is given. The CDR3 is CASSLVGPGSYNEQYF. The chain links TRBV7-6 to TRBJ1-6. The CDR3 contains 16 residues when both ends are counted. Germline CDR1 and CDR2: SGHVS and FNYEAQ.

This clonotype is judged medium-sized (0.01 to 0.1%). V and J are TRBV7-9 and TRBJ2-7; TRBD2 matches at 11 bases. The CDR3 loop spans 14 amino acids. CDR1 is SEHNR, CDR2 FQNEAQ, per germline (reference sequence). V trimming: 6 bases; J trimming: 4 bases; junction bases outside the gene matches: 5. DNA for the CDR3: TGTGCCAGCAGTACTAGCGGGAGCGCGTACGAGCAGTACTTC. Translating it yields CASSTSGSAYEQYF.